This is a list of T cell receptor beta chains from one sample in a study of OX40 agonist ivuxolimab in advanced cancers. Using immunoSEQ multiplex PCR, the repertoire was profiled, and TCRdb retains in-frame clones only, with some absent. This table has around 140,000 clones, 90% to 95% appearing once. Here the sequenced sample was CD4+ or CD8+ T cells sorted from blood, taken in a trial of the OX40 agonist ivuxolimab. The source is an adult with an advanced solid tumor such as melanoma, head and neck, liver or kidney cancer. Each CDR3 is given with its conserved first and last residue.

cdr3_aa	j_call	v_call
CASKQGGTDTQYF	TRBJ2-3	TRBV19
CASIFRVLGNQPQHF	TRBJ1-5	TRBV28
CASSIDLGAGNYGYTF	TRBJ1-2	TRBV19
CASRKSEKLFF	TRBJ1-4	TRBV7-6
CASSPRTARDGNQPQHF	TRBJ1-5	TRBV7-3
CASSERGGEQYF	TRBJ2-7	TRBV6-1
CASSSQSQGSF	TRBJ1-1	TRBV7-2
CAWRAGEGYEQFF	TRBJ2-1	TRBV30
CASSIAPWTASSYEQYF	TRBJ2-7	TRBV19
CASSYSRDFYGYTF	TRBJ1-2	TRBV6-5
CASSEGTSGTHEQYF	TRBJ2-7	TRBV9